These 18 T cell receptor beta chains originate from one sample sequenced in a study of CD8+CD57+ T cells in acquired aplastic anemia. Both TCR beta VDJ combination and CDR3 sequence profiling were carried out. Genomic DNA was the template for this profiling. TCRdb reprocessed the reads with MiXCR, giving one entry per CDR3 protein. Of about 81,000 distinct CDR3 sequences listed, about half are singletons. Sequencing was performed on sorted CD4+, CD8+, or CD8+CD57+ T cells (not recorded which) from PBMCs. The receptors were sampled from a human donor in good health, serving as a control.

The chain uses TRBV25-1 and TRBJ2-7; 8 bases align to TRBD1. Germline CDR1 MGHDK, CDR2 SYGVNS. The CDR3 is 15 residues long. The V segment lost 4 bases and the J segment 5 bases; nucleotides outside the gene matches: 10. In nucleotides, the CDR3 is TGTGCCAGCAGTGCCCTCCGGGCAGGGGGCGACGAGCAGTACTTC. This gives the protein CASSALRAGGDEQYF.

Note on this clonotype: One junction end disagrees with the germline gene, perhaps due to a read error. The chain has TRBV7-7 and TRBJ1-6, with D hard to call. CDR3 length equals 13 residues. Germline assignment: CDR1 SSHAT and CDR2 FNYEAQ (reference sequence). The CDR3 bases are TGTGCTAGCAGCTTGAGATATAATTCACCCCTCCACTTT. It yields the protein CASSLRYNSPLHF.

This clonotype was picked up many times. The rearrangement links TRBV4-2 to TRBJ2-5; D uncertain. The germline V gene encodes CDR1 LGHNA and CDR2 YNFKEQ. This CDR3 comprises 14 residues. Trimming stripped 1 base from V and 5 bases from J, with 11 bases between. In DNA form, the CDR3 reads TGTGCCAGCAGCCAAGGGCAATTGGGGGAGACCCAGTACTTC. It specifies CASSQGQLGETQYF.

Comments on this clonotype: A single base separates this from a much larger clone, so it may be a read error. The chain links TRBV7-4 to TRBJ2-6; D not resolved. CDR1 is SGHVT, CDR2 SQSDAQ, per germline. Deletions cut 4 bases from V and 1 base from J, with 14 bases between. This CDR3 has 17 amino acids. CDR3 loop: CASSSSASVSGANVLTF. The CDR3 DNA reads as TGTGCCAGCAGCTCCTCGGCCTCGGTTTCTGGGGCCAACGTCCTGACTTTC. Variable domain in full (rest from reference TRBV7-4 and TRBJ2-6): GAGVSQSPRYKVAKRGRDVALRCDSISGHVTLYWYRQTLGQGSEVLTYSQSDAQRDKSGRPSGRFSAERPERSVSTLKIQRTEQGDSAVYLCASSSSASVSGANVLTFGAGSRLTVL.

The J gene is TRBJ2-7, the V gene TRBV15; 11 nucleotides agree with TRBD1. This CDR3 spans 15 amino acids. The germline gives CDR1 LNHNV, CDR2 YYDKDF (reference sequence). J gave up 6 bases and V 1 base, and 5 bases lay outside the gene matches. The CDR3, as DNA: TGTGCCACCAGCAGAGGGACAGGGGGCGATTGCGAGCAGTACTTC. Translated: CATSRGTGGDCEQYF.

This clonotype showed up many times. CDR3 in amino acids: CASSITGFGNTIYF. The CDR3, as DNA: TGTGCCAGTAGTATAACCGGCTTCGGAAACACCATATATTTT. The rearrangement uses TRBV19 and TRBJ1-3, with D unresolved. Trimming removed 2 bases from V and 4 bases from J, with 9 bases in between. Per the germline V gene, CDR1 is LNHDA and CDR2 is SQIVND (reference sequence). CDR3 length: 14 residues.

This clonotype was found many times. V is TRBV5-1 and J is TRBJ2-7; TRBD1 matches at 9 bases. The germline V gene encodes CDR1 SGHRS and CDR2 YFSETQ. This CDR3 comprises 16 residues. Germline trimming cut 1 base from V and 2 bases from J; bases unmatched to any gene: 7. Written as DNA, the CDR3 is TGCGCCAGCAGCTTGTCCCGGGACAGGGCGACCTACGAGCAGTACTTC. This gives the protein CASSLSRDRATYEQYF. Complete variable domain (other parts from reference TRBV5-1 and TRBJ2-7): KAGVTQTPRYLIKTRGQQVTLSCSPISGHRSVSWYQQTPGQGLQFLFEYFSETQRNKGNFPGRFSGRQFSNSRSEMNVSTLELGDSALYLCASSLSRDRATYEQYFGPGTRLTVT.

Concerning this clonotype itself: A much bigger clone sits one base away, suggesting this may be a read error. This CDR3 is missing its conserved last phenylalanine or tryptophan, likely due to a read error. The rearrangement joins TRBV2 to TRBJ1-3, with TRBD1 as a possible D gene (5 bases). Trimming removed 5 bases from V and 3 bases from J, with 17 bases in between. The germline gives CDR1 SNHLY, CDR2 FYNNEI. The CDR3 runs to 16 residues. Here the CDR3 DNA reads TGTGCCAGCAGTCACCCGCGAGGGGTCGGTGGAAACACCATATATTCT. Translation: CASSHPRGVGGNTIYS.

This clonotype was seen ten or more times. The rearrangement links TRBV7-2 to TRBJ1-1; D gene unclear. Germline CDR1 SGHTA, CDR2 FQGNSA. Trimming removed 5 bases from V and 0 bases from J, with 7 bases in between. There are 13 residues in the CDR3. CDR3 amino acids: CASSLDMNTEAFF. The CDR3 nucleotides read TGTGCCAGCAGCCTAGACATGAACACTGAAGCTTTCTTT.

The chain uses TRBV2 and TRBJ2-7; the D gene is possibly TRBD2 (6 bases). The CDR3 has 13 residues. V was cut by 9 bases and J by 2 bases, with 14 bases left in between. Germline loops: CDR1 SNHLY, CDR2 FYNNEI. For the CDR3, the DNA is TGTGCCAGTAATAGCGGTCCCACCTACGAGCAGTACTTC. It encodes CASNSGPTYEQYF.

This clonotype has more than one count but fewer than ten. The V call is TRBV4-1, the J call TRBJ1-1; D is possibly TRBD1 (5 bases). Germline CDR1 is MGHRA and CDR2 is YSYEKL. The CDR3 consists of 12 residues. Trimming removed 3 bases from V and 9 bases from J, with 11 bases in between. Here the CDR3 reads CASSQLEGKAFF. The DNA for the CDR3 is TGCGCCAGCAGCCAGTTGGAGGGGAAAGCTTTCTTT.

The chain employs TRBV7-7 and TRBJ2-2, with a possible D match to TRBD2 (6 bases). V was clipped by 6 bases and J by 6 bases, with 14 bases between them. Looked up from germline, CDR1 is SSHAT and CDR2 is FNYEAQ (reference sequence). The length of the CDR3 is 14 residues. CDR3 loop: CASRERETAGELFF. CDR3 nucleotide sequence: TGTGCCAGCAGAGAACGGGAGACGGCCGGGGAGCTGTTTTTT.

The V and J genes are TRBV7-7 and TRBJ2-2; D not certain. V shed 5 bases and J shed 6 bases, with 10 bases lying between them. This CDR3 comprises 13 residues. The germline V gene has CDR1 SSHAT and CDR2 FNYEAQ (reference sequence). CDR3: CASSHRGAGELFF. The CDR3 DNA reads TGTGCCAGCAGCCACCGTGGGGCCGGGGAGCTGTTTTTT.

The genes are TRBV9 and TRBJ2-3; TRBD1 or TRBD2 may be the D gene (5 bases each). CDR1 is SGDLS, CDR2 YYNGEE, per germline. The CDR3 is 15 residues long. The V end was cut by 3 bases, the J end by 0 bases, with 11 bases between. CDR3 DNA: TGTGCCAGCAGCGACCGGGACCGTAGCACAGATACGCAGTATTTT. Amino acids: CASSDRDRSTDTQYF.

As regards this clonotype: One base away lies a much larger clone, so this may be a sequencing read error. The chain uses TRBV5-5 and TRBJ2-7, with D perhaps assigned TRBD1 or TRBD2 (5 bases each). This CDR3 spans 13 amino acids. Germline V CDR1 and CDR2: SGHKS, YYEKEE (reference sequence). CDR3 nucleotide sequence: TGTGCCAGCAGCTGGGGGACCCCCTACGAGCGGTACTTC. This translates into CASSWGTPYERYF.

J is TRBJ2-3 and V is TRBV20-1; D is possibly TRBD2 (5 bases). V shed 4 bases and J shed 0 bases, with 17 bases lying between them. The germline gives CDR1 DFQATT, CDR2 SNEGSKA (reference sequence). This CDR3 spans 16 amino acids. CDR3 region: CSATNPGIESTDTQYF. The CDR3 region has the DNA TGCAGTGCTACCAATCCGGGGATAGAAAGCACAGATACGCAGTATTTT.

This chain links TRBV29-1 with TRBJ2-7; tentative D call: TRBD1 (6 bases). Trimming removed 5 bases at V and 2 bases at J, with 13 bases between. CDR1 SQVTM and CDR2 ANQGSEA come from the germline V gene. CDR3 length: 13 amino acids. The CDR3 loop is CSVRTTGTYEQYF. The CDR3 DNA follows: TGCAGCGTTAGGACAACAGGGACCTACGAGCAGTACTTC.

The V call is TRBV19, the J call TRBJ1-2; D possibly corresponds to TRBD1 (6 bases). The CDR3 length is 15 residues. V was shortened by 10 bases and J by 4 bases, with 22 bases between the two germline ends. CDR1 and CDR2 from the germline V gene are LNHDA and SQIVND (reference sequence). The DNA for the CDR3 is TGTGCCACCGCGGAGGGCGGGGGCTTACTCTATGGCTACACCTTC. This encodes CATAEGGGLLYGYTF. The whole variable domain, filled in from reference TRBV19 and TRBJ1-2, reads DGGITQSPKYLFRKEGQNVTLSCEQNLNHDAMYWYRQDPGQGLRLIYYSQIVNDFQKGDIAEGYSVSREKKESFPLTVTSAQKNPTAFYLCATAEGGGLLYGYTFGSGTRLTVV.